This is a list of T cell receptor beta chains from one sample in a study of blood T cell repertoires in COVID-19. Produced via immunoSEQ multiplex PCR; TCRdb's table is partial and in-frame only. The data show approximately 260,000 clones, with approximately 88% seen just once and around 1.2% held by the top ten. Sequencing input: PBMCs or T cells enriched from blood (not recorded which). Receptors originate from a woman aged 40 to 55 with acute COVID-19. Each CDR3 is given with its conserved first and last residue. D genes are given only for firm matches.

TRBJ1-2,TRBV6-5,TRBD1,CASRPGTGGNGYTF
TRBJ1-6,TRBV28,NA,CASSLVGYSPLHF
TRBJ1-1,TRBV28,NA,CASSALENTEAFF
TRBJ1-3,TRBV9,TRBD1,CASSAQTGVGNTIYF
TRBJ2-5,TRBV3-1/TRBV3-2,TRBD1,CASSTRTGQETQYF
TRBJ1-4,TRBV25-1,NA,CASSERDATNEKLFF
TRBJ1-2,TRBV29-1,TRBD1,CSAGTGRGGYTF
TRBJ1-1,TRBV9,NA,CASSVVETGKAFF
TRBJ1-1,TRBV5-4,TRBD1,CASSPGQREAFF
TRBJ2-7,TRBV18,NA,CASSPTQYYEQYF
TRBJ1-4,TRBV2,NA,CASSDLQSNEKLFF
TRBJ1-2,TRBV7-9,TRBD1,CASSLGTGDGYTF
TRBJ1-1,TRBV30,NA,CAWSARTPKTEAFF
TRBJ1-6,TRBV18,NA,CASSPTGFNSPLHF
TRBJ2-7,TRBV24-1,NA,CATSDLIRYEQYF
TRBJ2-3,TRBV10-1,TRBD2,CASSPGLALTDTQYF
TRBJ1-5,TRBV28,NA,CASSAAEPSGNQPQHF
TRBJ2-3,TRBV25-1,TRBD1,CASSESPGTAETDTQYF
TRBJ1-5,TRBV7-2,TRBD1,CASSLEGTGGHQPQHF
TRBJ2-1,TRBV19,TRBD2,CASSPGLAGVLDEQFF
TRBJ2-3,TRBV2,NA,CASSGIAIFTDTQYF
TRBJ2-1,TRBV2,NA,CASSDGFGEQFF
TRBJ1-4,TRBV5-1,TRBD1,CASGEWSPGQGGKLFF
TRBJ1-5,TRBV19,TRBD1,CASSPWDRGNQPQHF
TRBJ2-1,TRBV6-2/TRBV6-3,TRBD2,CASSYGFASGSNEQFF
TRBJ2-3,TRBV5-1,TRBD2,CASGSATSGFTDTQYF
TRBJ1-6,TRBV7-9,NA,CASSPRAGALNSPLHF
TRBJ2-7,TRBV9,TRBD2,CASSVEGTSGSYEQYF
TRBJ2-3,TRBV25-1,NA,CASSEGHSSTDTQYF
TRBJ1-5,TRBV2,TRBD1,CASSGQGAGNQPQHF
TRBJ1-1,TRBV27,NA,CASSLSKRSEAFF
TRBJ1-4,TRBV12-3/TRBV12-4,NA,CASSFRGEEKLFF
TRBJ1-2,TRBV18,NA,CASSPVPGSGGGYTF
TRBJ2-1,TRBV4-1,NA,CASSRTASTGKNYNEQFF
TRBJ1-2,TRBV2,NA,CASSEAAGPNYGYTF
TRBJ1-1,TRBV18,NA,CASSPTTSLNTEAFF
TRBJ2-1,TRBV2,TRBD2,CASSGTSGINEQFF
TRBJ1-4,TRBV5-1,NA,CASSPLKPEKLFF
TRBJ1-6,TRBV19,NA,CASSLGGLSPLHF
TRBJ1-4,TRBV7-9,NA,CASSLAMMSFEKLFF
TRBJ2-4,TRBV2,TRBD2,CASRRTSGSSVAKNIQYF
TRBJ1-2,TRBV4-2,NA,CASSQERTGMHYGYTF
TRBJ2-3,TRBV7-2,TRBD1,CASSPRLGGQVGTQYF
TRBJ2-1,TRBV7-3,TRBD2,CASSLRVGREVPNEQFF
TRBJ1-5,TRBV19,TRBD1,CASSIGQGETPQHF
TRBJ1-1,TRBV5-1,NA,CASSLVGGLDEAFF
TRBJ2-2,TRBV4-1,TRBD1,CASSQDGRTGSGELFF
TRBJ1-2,TRBV4-1,TRBD1,CASSQPGRTGGVGYTF
TRBJ2-7,TRBV28,NA,CASSSTGTYEQYF
TRBJ2-2,TRBV12-5,TRBD1,CASGLSSGQGQNTGELFF
TRBJ2-1,TRBV28,NA,CASSSGEQVLHEQFF
TRBJ1-1,TRBV29-1,NA,CSVDRARNTEAFF
TRBJ2-3,TRBV6-5,NA,CASSYSSAGLDTQYF
TRBJ1-1,TRBV2,TRBD1,CASSLTGANTEAFF
TRBJ1-6,TRBV2,TRBD1,CASRVGQGGSPLHF